This TCR beta chain was found in a study of blood T cells in healthy people across ages. A second about 6 to 12 cycle PCR used barcoded and J-beta primers. Every molecule of cDNA carried a tag from a template-switch adaptor with 12 random nucleotides. Each sample yielded at least 2.5 million CDR3-containing paired-end reads. TCRdb reprocessed the 5' RACE reads via MiXCR and lists one record per CDR3 protein. Of 730,000 or so distinct CDR3 sequences listed, roughly 43% are singletons. A remark on this clonotype: Antigen unknown.

Study-level results: As naive T cell percentage varied, TCR beta diversity correlated strongly with it. It was the long-lived donors that had more naive CD4+ cells and higher diversity than aged donors.

The receptor was isolated from an elderly man in good health. The sequenced sample consisted of blood.

The DNA of the CDR3 is TGTGCCTGGGGAGCCGGGACAGGGGCGATCGGCGGGGGCACAGATACGCAGTATTTT. Its protein is CAWGAGTGAIGGGTDTQYF. The chain links TRBV30 to TRBJ2-3, with 10 bases identical to TRBD1. The CDR3 is 19 residues long. CDR1 and CDR2 from the germline V gene are GTSNPN and SVGIG (reference sequence). V gave up 5 bases and J gave up 1 base; unmatched junction bases: 18.